Listed here are 12 T cell receptor beta chains from one sample, sequenced in a study of blood T cell repertoires in COVID-19. Repertoires were generated with immunoSEQ multiplex PCR, while TCRdb's copy carries only in-frame clones and drops some. The sample has under 200,000 clones; 87% are singletons. The specimen was peripheral blood. Every receptor here comes from a man between 60 and 70 years old with active or convalescent COVID-19.

The V call is TRBV11-2, the J call TRBJ1-2; D is unresolved. Between the trimmed V and J ends, which lost 0 bases and 4 bases, there was a span of 9 bases. The V gene's germline CDR1 is SGHAT and CDR2 FQNNGV. The CDR3 length is 14 residues. CDR3 bases: TGTGCCAGCAGCTTAGATCGGGGAAGCTATGGCTACACCTTC. Translation: CASSLDRGSYGYTF.

This chain joins TRBV4-1 and TRBJ2-5; 15 bases map to TRBD2. V was clipped by 2 bases and J by 1 base; unmatched bases: 8. Germline CDR1 is MGHRA and CDR2 is YSYEKL. There are 19 residues in the CDR3. Here the CDR3 reads CASSQTGTSGGTFQETQYF. Written as DNA, the CDR3 is TGCGCCAGCAGCCAAACCGGGACTAGCGGGGGGACGTTCCAAGAGACCCAGTACTTC.

This rearrangement joins TRBV7-3 to TRBJ2-5; D possibly corresponds to TRBD1 (5 bases). The CDR3 is 15 amino acids. Germline V CDR1 and CDR2: SGHTA, FQGTGA. Trimming stripped 0 bases from V and 5 bases from J, with 13 bases between. Here the CDR3 reads CASSLTNSKGETQYF. The CDR3 DNA reads as TGTGCCAGCAGCTTAACGAACTCTAAGGGGGAGACCCAGTACTTC. The full variable domain, rest sourced from reference TRBV7-3 and TRBJ2-5, is GAGVSQTPSNKVTEKGKYVELRCDPISGHTALYWYRQSLGQGPEFLIYFQGTGAADDSGLPNDRFFAVRPEGSVSTLKIQRTERGDSAVYLCASSLTNSKGETQYFGPGTRLLVL.

The chain recombines TRBV19 with TRBJ1-4; tentative D call: TRBD1 (5 bases). Trimming pared 8 bases from V and 8 bases from J, leaving 15 bases between. CDR1 and CDR2 (germline): LNHDA, SQIVND (reference sequence). The CDR3 has 13 amino acids. This chain's CDR3 is CASSRRGYEKLFF. The CDR3 DNA follows: TGTGCCAGTTCTCGACGGGGGTACGAAAAACTGTTTTTT.

This clone was counted between two and nine times. The rearrangement joins TRBV9 to TRBJ2-1; 8 nucleotides align to TRBD1. CDR3 length equals 15 residues. Trimming took 0 bases from V and 5 from J; bases not matched to a gene: 4. Germline V gene data show CDR1 as SGDLS and CDR2 as YYNGEE. CDR3 DNA sequence: TGTGCCAGCAGCGTAGTGACAGGGGTCCACAATGAGCAGTTCTTC. It is translated as CASSVVTGVHNEQFF.

V usage is TRBV19 and J usage is TRBJ1-6, with 8 bases aligning to TRBD1. Germline values: CDR1 LNHDA, CDR2 SQIVND (reference sequence). The CDR3 runs to 14 residues. The V and J ends lost 4 bases and 6 bases, in that order; junction bases with no gene match: 2. The CDR3 bases are TGTGCCAGTAGTACCGACAGGGGTAATTCACCCCTCCACTTT. The encoded protein is CASSTDRGNSPLHF.

V and J are TRBV2 and TRBJ2-7; 7 bases line up with TRBD2. The J segment lost 4 bases and the V segment lost 6 bases, leaving 3 bases of the junction unmatched. Germline V gene data show CDR1 as SNHLY and CDR2 as FYNNEI. The length of the CDR3 is 12 residues. The CDR3 DNA follows: TGTGCCAGCAGGGGACTACGGTACGAGCAGTACTTC. This translates into CASRGLRYEQYF.

V and J are TRBV19 and TRBJ1-2, with 7 bases that match TRBD1. Losses at the gene ends were 3 bases for V and 2 bases for J; bases not matched to a gene: 6. The CDR3 has 15 amino acids. Germline loops: CDR1 LNHDA, CDR2 SQIVND (reference sequence). CDR3 protein: CASSMLGQKNYGYTF. CDR3 sequence (DNA): TGTGCCAGTAGTATGTTGGGACAGAAAAACTATGGCTACACCTTC.

V usage is TRBV7-9 and J usage is TRBJ1-1; no clear D. Germline CDR1 reads SEHNR; CDR2 reads FQNEAQ (reference sequence). The germline V and J ends were trimmed by 5 bases and 0 bases, with 10 bases remaining between them. This CDR3 is built from 14 residues. The CDR3: CASSQATMNTEAFF. CDR3 nucleotides: TGTGCCAGCAGCCAGGCGACCATGAACACTGAAGCTTTCTTT.

The V and J genes are TRBV5-1 and TRBJ1-4; TRBD1 agrees at 8 bases. With 5 bases clipped from V and 8 bases from J, the junction kept 5 bases outside the gene matches. Germline CDR1 is SGHRS and CDR2 is YFSETQ. CDR3 length: 13 residues. Here the CDR3 DNA reads TGCGCCAGCAGTGGGGACAGGCCGGAAAAACTGTTTTTT. Protein: CASSGDRPEKLFF.

The chain recombines TRBV10-3 with TRBJ2-7, with D perhaps TRBD1 (5 bases). The V end was cut by 6 bases, the J end by 3 bases, with 12 bases between. Germline CDR1 and CDR2: ENHRY and SYGVKD. This CDR3 region has 13 residues. The CDR3 bases are TGTGCCATCAGACCCGACAGCTACTACGAGCAGTACTTC. This gives the protein CAIRPDSYYEQYF.

The chain is built from TRBV3-1 (or the pseudogene TRBV3-2) and TRBJ2-1; possibly TRBD1 for D (5 bases). Germline CDR1 is LGHDT and CDR2 is YNNKEL (reference sequence). The ends were cut back, 1 base at V and 4 bases at J, with 20 bases in the middle. CDR3 length: 18 amino acids. The CDR3 bases are TGTGCCAGCAGCCAAGGAAGGGCGCTAAGTGGGGCATACAATGAGCAGTTCTTC. Translating gives CASSQGRALSGAYNEQFF.